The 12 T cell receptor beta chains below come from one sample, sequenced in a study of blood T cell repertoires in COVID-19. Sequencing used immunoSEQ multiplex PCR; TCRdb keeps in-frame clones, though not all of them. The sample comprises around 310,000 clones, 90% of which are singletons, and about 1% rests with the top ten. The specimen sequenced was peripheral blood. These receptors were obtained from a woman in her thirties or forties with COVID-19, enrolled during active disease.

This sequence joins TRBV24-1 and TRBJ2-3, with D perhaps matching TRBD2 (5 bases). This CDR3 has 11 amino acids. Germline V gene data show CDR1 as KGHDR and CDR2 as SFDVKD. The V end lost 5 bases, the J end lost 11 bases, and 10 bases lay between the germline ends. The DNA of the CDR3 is TGTGCCACCAGTGGGGCGGGTAAGCAGTATTTT. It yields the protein CATSGAGKQYF.

CDR3 nucleotide sequence: TGTGCCAGCAGTTACTTCATTCGACAGCTTCAAGGTACTGAAGCTTTCTTT. Its translation is CASSYFIRQLQGTEAFF. This sequence joins TRBV6-2 or TRBV6-3 and TRBJ1-1; TRBD1 might be the D (5 bases). CDR1 is MNHEY and CDR2 is SVGEGT in the germline V gene. The CDR3 loop spans 17 amino acids. Trimming shortened V by 1 base and J by 5 bases, and 20 bases separated the two germline ends.

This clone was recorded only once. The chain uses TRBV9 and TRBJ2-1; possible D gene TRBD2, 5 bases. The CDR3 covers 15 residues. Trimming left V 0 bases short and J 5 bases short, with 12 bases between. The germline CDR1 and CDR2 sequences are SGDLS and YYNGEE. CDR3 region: CASSVAPSLDNEQFF. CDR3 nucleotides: TGTGCCAGCAGCGTAGCCCCTAGCTTGGACAATGAGCAGTTCTTC. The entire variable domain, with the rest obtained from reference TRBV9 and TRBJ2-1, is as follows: DSGVTQTPKHLITATGQRVTLRCSPRSGDLSVYWYQQSLDQGLQFLIQYYNGEERAKGNILERFSAQQFPDLHSELNLSSLELGDSALYFCASSVAPSLDNEQFFGPGTRLTVL.

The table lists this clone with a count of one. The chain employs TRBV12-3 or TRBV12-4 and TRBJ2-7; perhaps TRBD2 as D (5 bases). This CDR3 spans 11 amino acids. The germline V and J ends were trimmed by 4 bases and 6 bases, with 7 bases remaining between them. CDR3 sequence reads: CASSSRGEQYF. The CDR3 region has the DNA TGTGCCAGCAGTTCCCGGGGCGAGCAGTACTTC.

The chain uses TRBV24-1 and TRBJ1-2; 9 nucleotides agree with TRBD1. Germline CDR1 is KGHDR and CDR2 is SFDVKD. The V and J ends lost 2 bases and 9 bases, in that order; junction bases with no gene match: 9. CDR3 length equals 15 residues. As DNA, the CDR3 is TGTGCCACCAGTGATTCCTCCGGGACAGGGTTGCGCTACACCTTC. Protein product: CATSDSSGTGLRYTF.

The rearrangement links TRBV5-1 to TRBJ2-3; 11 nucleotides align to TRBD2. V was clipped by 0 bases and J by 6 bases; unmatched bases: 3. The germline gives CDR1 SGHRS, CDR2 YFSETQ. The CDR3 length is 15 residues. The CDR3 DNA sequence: TGCGCCAGCAGCTTGGTGGCTAGCGGGAGGGATACGCAGTATTTT. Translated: CASSLVASGRDTQYF.

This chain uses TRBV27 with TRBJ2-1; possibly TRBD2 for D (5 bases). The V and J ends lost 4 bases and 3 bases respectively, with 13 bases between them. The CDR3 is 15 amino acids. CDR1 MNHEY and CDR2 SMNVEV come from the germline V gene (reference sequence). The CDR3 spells CASSSLILGYNEQFF. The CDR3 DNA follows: TGTGCCAGCAGTTCCTTGATACTAGGCTACAATGAGCAGTTCTTC.

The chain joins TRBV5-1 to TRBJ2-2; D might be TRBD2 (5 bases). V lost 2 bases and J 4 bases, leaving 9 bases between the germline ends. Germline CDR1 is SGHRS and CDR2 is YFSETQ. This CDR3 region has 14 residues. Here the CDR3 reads CASSFMGSTGELFF. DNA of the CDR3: TGCGCCAGCAGCTTCATGGGGAGCACCGGGGAGCTGTTTTTT.

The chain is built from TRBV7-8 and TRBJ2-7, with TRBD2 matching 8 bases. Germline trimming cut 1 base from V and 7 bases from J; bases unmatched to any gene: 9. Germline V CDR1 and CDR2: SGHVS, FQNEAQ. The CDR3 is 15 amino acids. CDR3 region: CASSLGASGSGEQYF. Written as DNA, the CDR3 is TGTGCCAGCAGCTTAGGTGCCAGCGGGAGTGGGGAGCAGTACTTC.

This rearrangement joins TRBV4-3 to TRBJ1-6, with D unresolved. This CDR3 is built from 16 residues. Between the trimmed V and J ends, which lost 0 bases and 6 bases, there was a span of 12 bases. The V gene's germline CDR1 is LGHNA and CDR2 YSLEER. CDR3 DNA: TGCGCCAGCAGCCAAGAAATCGGTTCCCGTAATTCACCCCTCCACTTT. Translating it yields CASSQEIGSRNSPLHF.

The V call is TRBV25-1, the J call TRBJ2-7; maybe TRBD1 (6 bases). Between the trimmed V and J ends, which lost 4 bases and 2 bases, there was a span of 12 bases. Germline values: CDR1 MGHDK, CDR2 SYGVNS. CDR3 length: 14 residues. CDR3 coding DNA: TGTGCCAGCAGTGGGGAAAACAGGGCCTACGAGCAGTACTTC. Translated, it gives CASSGENRAYEQYF.

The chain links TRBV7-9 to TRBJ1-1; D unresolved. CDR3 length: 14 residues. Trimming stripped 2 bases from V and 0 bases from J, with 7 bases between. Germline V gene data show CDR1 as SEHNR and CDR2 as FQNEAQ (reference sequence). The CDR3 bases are TGTGCCAGCAGCTTACTACTGATGAACACTGAAGCTTTCTTT. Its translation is CASSLLLMNTEAFF.